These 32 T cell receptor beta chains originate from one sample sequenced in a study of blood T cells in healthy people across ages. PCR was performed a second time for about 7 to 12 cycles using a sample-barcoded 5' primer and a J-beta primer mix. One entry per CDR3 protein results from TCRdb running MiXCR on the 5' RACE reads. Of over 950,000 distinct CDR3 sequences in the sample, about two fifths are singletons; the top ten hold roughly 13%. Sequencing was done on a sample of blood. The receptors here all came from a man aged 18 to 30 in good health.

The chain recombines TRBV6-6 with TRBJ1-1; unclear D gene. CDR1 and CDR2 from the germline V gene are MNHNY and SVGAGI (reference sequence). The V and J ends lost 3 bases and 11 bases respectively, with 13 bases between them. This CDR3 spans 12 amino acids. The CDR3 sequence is CASSYRAEVAFF. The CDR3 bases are TGTGCCAGCAGTTATCGGGCCGAGGTTGCTTTCTTT.

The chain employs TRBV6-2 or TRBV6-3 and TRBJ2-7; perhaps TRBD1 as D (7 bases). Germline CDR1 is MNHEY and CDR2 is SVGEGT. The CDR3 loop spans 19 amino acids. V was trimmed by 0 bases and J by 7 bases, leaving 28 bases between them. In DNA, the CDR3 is TGTGCCAGCAGTTACTCGGTCTCACCGGAGGGGGCCTCCTACAATGAGCAGTACTTC. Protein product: CASSYSVSPEGASYNEQYF.

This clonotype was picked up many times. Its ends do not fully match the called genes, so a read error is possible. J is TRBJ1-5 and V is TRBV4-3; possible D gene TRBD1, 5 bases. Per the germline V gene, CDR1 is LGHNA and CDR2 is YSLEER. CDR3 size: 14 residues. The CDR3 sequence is CASSQDWGNQPQHF. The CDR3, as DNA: TGTGCCAGCAGCCAAGATTGGGGGAATCAGCCCCAGCATTTT.

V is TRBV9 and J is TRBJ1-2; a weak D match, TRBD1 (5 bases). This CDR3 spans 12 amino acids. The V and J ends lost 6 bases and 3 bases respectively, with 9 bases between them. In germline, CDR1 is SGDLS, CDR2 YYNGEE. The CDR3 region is CASIRVDYGYTF. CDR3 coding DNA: TGTGCCAGCATCAGGGTGGACTATGGCTACACCTTC.

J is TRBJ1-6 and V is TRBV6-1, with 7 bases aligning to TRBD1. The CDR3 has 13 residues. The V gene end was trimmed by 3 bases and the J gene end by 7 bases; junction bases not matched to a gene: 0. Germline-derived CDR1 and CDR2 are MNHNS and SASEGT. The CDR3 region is CASSETGNSPLHF. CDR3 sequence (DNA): TGTGCCAGCAGTGAGACAGGGAATTCACCCCTCCACTTT.

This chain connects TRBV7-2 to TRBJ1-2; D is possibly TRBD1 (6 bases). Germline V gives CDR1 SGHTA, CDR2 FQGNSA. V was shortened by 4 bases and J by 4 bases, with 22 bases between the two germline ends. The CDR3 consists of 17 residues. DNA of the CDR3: TGTGCCAGCAGCTCGCCCCTTGGTGGACAGCAGCCCTATGGCTACACCTTC. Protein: CASSSPLGGQQPYGYTF.

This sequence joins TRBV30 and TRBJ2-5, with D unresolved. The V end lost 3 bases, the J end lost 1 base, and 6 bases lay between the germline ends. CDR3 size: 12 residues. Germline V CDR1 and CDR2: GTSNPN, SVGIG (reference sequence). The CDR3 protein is CAWRLPQETQYF. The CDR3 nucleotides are TGTGCCTGGAGACTCCCCCAAGAGACCCAGTACTTC.

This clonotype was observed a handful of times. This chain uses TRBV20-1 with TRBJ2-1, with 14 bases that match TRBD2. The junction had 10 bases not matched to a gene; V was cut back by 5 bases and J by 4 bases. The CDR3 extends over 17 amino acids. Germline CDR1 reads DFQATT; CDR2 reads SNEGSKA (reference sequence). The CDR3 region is CSAAGTSGGPRYNEQFF. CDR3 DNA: TGCAGTGCTGCCGGGACTAGCGGGGGCCCGAGATACAATGAGCAGTTCTTC.

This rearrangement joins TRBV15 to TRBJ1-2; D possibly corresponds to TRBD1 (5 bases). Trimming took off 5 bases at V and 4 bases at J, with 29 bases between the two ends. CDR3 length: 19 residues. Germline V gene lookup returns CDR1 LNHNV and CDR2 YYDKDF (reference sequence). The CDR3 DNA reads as TGTGCCACCAGCCCGGGGTATTTAGGGACGGAGATGAGGTTCTATGGCTACACCTTC. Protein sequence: CATSPGYLGTEMRFYGYTF.

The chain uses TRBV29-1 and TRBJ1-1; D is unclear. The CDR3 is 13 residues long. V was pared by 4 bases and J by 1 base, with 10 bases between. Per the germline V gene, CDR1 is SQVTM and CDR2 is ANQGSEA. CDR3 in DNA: TGCAGCGTTGCCCAGGACGCGAACACTGAAGCTTTCTTT. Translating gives CSVAQDANTEAFF. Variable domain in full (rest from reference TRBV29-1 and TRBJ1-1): SAVISQKPSRDICQRGTSLTIQCQVDSQVTMMFWYRQQPGQSLTLIATANQGSEATYESGFVIDKFPISRPNLTFSTLTVSNMSPEDSSIYLCSVAQDANTEAFFGQGTRLTVV.

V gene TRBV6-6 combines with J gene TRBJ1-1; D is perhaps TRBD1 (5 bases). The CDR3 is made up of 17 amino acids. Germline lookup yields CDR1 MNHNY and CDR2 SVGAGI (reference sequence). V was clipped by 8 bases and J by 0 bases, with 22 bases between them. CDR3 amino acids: CASRSAEGRNMNTEAFF. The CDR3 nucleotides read TGTGCCAGCCGATCCGCCGAGGGGCGTAACATGAACACTGAAGCTTTCTTT.

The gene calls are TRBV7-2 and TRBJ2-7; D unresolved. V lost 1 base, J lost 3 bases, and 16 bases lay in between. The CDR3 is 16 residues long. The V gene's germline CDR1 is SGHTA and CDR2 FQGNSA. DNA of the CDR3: TGTACCAGCAGCTTAGTTTTTTTGGCAGGCAACTACGAGCAGTACTTC. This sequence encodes CTSSLVFLAGNYEQYF.

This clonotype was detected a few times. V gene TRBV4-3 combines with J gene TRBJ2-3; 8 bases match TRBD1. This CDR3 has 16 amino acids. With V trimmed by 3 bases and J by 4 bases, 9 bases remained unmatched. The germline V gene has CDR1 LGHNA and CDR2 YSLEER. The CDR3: CASSQGQVGLADTQYF. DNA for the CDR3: TGCGCCAGCAGCCAGGGACAGGTGGGGTTGGCAGATACGCAGTATTTT.

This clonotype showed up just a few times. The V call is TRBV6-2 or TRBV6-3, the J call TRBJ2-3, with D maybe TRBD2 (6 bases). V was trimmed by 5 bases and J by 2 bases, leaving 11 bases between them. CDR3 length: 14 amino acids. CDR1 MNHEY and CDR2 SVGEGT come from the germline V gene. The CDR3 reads CASSQPGLTDTQYF. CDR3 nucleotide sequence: TGTGCCAGCAGTCAACCGGGACTCACAGATACGCAGTATTTT.

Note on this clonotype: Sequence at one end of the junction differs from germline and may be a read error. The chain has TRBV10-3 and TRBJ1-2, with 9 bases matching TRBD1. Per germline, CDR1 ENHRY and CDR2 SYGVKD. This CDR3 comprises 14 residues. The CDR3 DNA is TGTGCCATCAGTGTCCCGGGACAGGGATGGGGCTCCACCTTC. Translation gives CAISVPGQGWGSTF.

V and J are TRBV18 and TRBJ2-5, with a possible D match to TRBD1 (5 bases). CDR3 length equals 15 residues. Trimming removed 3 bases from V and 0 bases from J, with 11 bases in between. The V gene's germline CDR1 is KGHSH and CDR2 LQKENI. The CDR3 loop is CASSPTAWYQETQYF. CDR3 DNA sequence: TGTGCCAGCTCACCGACAGCATGGTACCAAGAGACCCAGTACTTC.

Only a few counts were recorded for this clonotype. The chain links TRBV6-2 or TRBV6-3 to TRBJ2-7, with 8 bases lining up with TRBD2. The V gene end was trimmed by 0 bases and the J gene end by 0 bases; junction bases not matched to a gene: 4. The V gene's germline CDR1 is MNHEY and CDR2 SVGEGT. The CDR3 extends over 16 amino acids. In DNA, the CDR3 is TGTGCCAGCAGTTACTCTCCCAGCGGGGGCTCCTACGAGCAGTACTTC. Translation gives CASSYSPSGGSYEQYF.

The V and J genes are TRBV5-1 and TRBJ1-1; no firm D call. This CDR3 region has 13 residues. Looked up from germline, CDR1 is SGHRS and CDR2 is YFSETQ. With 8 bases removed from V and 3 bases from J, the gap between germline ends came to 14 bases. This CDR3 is CASLGGEHTEAFF. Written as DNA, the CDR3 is TGCGCCAGTTTGGGCGGAGAACACACTGAAGCTTTCTTT.

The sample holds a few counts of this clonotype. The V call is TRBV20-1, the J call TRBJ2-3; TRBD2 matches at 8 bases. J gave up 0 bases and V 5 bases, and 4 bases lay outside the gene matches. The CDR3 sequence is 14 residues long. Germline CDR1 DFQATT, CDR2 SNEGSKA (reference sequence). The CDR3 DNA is TGCAGTGCTTTTAGCGGGGTTAGCACAGATACGCAGTATTTT. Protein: CSAFSGVSTDTQYF.

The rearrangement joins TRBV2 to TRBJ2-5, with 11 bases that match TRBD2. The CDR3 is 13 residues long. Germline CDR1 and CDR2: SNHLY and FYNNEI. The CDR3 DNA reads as TGTGCTCGAACTGCTAGCGGGGGGGAGACCCAGTACTTC. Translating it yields CARTASGGETQYF. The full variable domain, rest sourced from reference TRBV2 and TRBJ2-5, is EPEVTQTPSHQVTQMGQEVILRCVPISNHLYFYWYRQILGQKVEFLVSFYNNEISEKSEIFDDQFSVERPDGSNFTLKIRSTKLEDSAMYFCARTASGGETQYFGPGTRLLVL.

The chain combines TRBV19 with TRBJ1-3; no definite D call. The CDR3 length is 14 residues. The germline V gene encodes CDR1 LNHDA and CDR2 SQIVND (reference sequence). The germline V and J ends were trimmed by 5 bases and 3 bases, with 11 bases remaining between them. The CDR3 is CASSPLTIGNTIYF. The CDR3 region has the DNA TGTGCCAGTAGTCCTCTGACGATTGGAAACACCATATATTTT.

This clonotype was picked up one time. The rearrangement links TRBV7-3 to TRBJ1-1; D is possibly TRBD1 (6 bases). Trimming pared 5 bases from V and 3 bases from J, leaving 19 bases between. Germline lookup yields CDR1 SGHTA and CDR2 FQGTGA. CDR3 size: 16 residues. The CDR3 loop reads CASSPGPGVEYTEAFF. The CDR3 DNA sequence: TGTGCCAGCAGCCCGGGGCCAGGGGTGGAGTACACTGAAGCTTTCTTT.

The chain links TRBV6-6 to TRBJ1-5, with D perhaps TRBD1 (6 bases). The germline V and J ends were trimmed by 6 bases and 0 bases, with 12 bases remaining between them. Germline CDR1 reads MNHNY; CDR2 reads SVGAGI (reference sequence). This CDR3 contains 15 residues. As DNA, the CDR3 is TGTGCCAGCAGCCTAAACAGGGATAGCAATCAGCCCCAGCATTTT. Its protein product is CASSLNRDSNQPQHF.

The CDR3 loop reads CASSSEQGENTEAFF. DNA for the CDR3: TGTGCCAGCAGTTCGGAACAGGGGGAGAACACTGAAGCTTTCTTT. This chain connects TRBV27 to TRBJ1-1; 8 nucleotides align to TRBD1. The germline CDR1 and CDR2 sequences are MNHEY and SMNVEV (reference sequence). The CDR3 consists of 15 residues. The junction had 5 bases not matched to a gene; V was cut back by 4 bases and J by 1 base.

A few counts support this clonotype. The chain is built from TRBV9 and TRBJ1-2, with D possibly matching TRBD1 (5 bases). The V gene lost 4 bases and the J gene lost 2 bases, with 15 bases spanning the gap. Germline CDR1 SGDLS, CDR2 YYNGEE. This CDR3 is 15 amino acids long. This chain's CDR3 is CASSQSGFLNYGYTF. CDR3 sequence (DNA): TGTGCCAGCAGCCAATCAGGGTTCCTGAACTATGGCTACACCTTC.

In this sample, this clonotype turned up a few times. The CDR3 region is CASSQGTGKLYGYTF. The CDR3, as DNA: TGCGCCAGCAGCCAAGGGACAGGGAAATTATATGGCTACACCTTC. The V call is TRBV4-1, the J call TRBJ1-2, with TRBD1 matching over 8 bases. The germline gives CDR1 MGHRA, CDR2 YSYEKL. CDR3 length: 15 residues. The J segment lost 5 bases and the V segment lost 1 base, leaving 6 bases of the junction unmatched.

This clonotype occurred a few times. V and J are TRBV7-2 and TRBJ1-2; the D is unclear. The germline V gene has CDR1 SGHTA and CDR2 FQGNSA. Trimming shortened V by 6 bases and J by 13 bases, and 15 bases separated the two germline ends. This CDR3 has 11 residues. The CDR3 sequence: CASRVQSRPTF. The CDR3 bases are TGTGCCAGCAGAGTACAGAGTAGGCCCACCTTC.

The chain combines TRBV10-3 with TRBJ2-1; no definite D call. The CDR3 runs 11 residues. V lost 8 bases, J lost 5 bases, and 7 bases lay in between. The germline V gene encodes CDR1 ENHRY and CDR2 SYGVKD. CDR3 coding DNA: TGTGCCATCGGGATGGACAATGAGCAGTTCTTC. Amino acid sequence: CAIGMDNEQFF.

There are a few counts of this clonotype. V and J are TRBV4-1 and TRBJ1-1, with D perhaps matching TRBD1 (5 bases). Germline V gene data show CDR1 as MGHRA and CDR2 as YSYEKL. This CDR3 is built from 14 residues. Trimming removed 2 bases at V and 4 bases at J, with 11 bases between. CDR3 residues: CASSQRPGGTEAFF. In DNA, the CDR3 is TGCGCCAGCAGCCAACGTCCCGGGGGCACTGAAGCTTTCTTT.

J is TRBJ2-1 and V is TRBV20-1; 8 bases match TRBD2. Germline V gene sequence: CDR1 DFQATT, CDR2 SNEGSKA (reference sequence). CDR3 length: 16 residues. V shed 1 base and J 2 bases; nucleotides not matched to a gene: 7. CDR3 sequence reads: CSARVTAGDPYNEQFF. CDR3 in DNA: TGCAGTGCTAGAGTCACAGCGGGGGATCCCTACAATGAGCAGTTCTTC.

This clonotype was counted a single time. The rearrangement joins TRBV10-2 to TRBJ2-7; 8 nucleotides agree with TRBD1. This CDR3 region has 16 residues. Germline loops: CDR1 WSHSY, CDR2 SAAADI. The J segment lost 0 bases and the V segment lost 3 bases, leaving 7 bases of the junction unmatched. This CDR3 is CASSDEVQGASYEQYF. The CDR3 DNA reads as TGCGCCAGCAGTGACGAAGTGCAGGGGGCCTCCTACGAGCAGTACTTC.

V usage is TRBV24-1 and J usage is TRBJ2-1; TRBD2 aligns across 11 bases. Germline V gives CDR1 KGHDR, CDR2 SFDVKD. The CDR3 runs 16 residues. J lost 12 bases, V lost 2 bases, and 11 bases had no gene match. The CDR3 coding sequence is TGTGCCACCAGTGATTCCGGGACTAGCGGACTTAAAGGGCAGTTCTTC. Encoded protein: CATSDSGTSGLKGQFF.